These T cell receptor beta chains were read from a single sample in a study of blood T cell repertoires in COVID-19. The repertoire was sequenced with immunoSEQ multiplex PCR; TCRdb's copy has only in-frame clones and lacks some. The data hold 87,000 or so clones, with about 85% observed a single time. The sequenced sample was peripheral blood. The receptors originated from a woman of 80 years or more with COVID-19, enrolled during active disease. CDR3s include the opening cysteine and the closing phenylalanine or tryptophan. A D gene is named only where the DNA matches it firmly. Rows may omit the clone size; those that give it use once, few, many or a size class.

D: NA
J: TRBJ1-2
V: TRBV6-2/TRBV6-3
size: NA
DNA: TGTGCCAGCAGTCGGGATGGGACATCTGGCTACACCTTC
CDR3: CASSRDGTSGYTF

D: NA
J: TRBJ2-3
V: TRBV5-1
size: NA
DNA: TGCGCCAGCAGCTCGCTCCAGGGGCCAGATACGCAGTATTTT
CDR3: CASSSLQGPDTQYF

D: NA
J: TRBJ2-6
V: TRBV11-3
size: NA
DNA: TGTGCCAGCAGCTTAGGAGCCGCTTCTGGGGCCAACGTCCTGACTTTC
CDR3: CASSLGAASGANVLTF

D: TRBD2
J: TRBJ2-1
V: TRBV11-3
size: once
DNA: TGTGCCAGCAGCCCTGGGGAGGGGTCCCAGCAGTTCTTC
CDR3: CASSPGEGSQQFF

D: NA
J: TRBJ2-5
V: TRBV5-5
size: NA
DNA: TGTGCCAGCAGCGTAGTCCCGGGACTGACCCAAGAGACCCAGTACTTC
CDR3: CASSVVPGLTQETQYF

D: NA
J: TRBJ2-1
V: TRBV4-1
size: NA
DNA: TGCGCCAGCAGCCCGGGGGTACTAAAGGCGGTTGAGCAGTTCTTC
CDR3: CASSPGVLKAVEQFF

D: TRBD1
J: TRBJ2-3
V: TRBV18
size: NA
DNA: TGTGCCAGCTCACCGCGTCGGGACAGGTCTTGGACAGATACGCAGTATTTT
CDR3: CASSPRRDRSWTDTQYF

D: TRBD1
J: TRBJ1-6
V: TRBV3-1/TRBV3-2
size: NA
DNA: TGTGCCAGCAGCCAAGAGGGGACAGATAATTCACCCCTCCACTTT
CDR3: CASSQEGTDNSPLHF

D: NA
J: TRBJ2-5
V: TRBV20-1
size: NA
DNA: TGCAGTGCTAGTCTGGGCGGGGAGACCCAGTACTTC
CDR3: CSASLGGETQYF

D: NA
J: TRBJ2-6
V: TRBV18
size: NA
DNA: TGTGCCAGCTCACCACCGACAGGACGCTCTGGGGCCAACGTCCTGACTTTC
CDR3: CASSPPTGRSGANVLTF

D: TRBD1
J: TRBJ1-2
V: TRBV2
size: NA
DNA: TGTGCCAGCAGGGGGACAGGGGGTTATGGCTACACCTTC
CDR3: CASRGTGGYGYTF

D: TRBD2
J: TRBJ2-1
V: TRBV10-2
size: NA
DNA: TGCGCCAGCACCAGCCTAGCGGGACTGGGTGAGCAGTTCTTC
CDR3: CASTSLAGLGEQFF

D: NA
J: TRBJ1-5
V: TRBV11-1
size: NA
DNA: TGTGCCAGCAGCTTGAGAGGCAATCAGCCCCAGCATTTT
CDR3: CASSLRGNQPQHF

D: TRBD2
J: TRBJ2-7
V: TRBV6-2/TRBV6-3
size: NA
DNA: TGTGCCAGCAGTTATAAGGTCGGCGGGGGCTCCTACGAGCAGTACTTC
CDR3: CASSYKVGGGSYEQYF

D: NA
J: TRBJ2-3
V: TRBV9
size: NA
DNA: TGTGCCAGCAGCGTAGGTCTCTACACAGATACGCAGTATTTT
CDR3: CASSVGLYTDTQYF

D: TRBD1
J: TRBJ2-3
V: TRBV24-1
size: NA
DNA: TGTGCCACCAGTGACACGACAGGGGAAAGGACAGATACGCAGTATTTT
CDR3: CATSDTTGERTDTQYF

D: NA
J: TRBJ1-6
V: TRBV9
size: once
DNA: TGTGCCAGCAGCGTAGGTCCCCCGGCAGGTTCATTGTCACCCCTCCACTTT
CDR3: CASSVGPPAGSLSPLHF

D: TRBD1
J: TRBJ2-1
V: TRBV19
size: NA
DNA: TGTGCCAGTAGTAGAGACAGGGCTCCCTACAATGAGCAGTTCTTC
CDR3: CASSRDRAPYNEQFF

D: NA
J: TRBJ2-2
V: TRBV9
size: NA
DNA: TGTGCCAGCAATATTGGCGGGGCCAACACCGGGGAGCTGTTTTTT
CDR3: CASNIGGANTGELFF

D: TRBD1
J: TRBJ2-2
V: TRBV6-5
size: NA
DNA: TGTGCCAGCAGGCAAGCTGGGACAGACACCGGGGAGCTGTTTTTT
CDR3: CASRQAGTDTGELFF

D: TRBD2
J: TRBJ2-7
V: TRBV28
size: NA
DNA: TGTGCCAGCAGTCACGGACTAGCGGGAGTACTTTCGGCCGAGCAGTACTTC
CDR3: CASSHGLAGVLSAEQYF

D: TRBD2
J: TRBJ2-2
V: TRBV7-9
size: NA
DNA: TGCGGCTATAGCGGGGTGAACACCGGGGAGCTGTTTTTT
CDR3: CGYSGVNTGELFF

D: NA
J: TRBJ2-7
V: TRBV7-8
size: NA
DNA: TGTGCCAGCAGCCGAGACACCTACGAGCAGTACTTC
CDR3: CASSRDTYEQYF

D: NA
J: TRBJ1-4
V: TRBV18
size: NA
DNA: TGTGCCAGCTCATCAACAGGGCCGACTAATGAAAAACTGTTTTTT
CDR3: CASSSTGPTNEKLFF

D: TRBD2
J: TRBJ2-6
V: TRBV28
size: NA
DNA: TGTGCCAGCACGAGACTAGCGGGAGTGGCTGGGGCCAACGTCCTGACTTTC
CDR3: CASTRLAGVAGANVLTF

D: TRBD1
J: TRBJ1-2
V: TRBV4-3
size: NA
DNA: TGCGCCAGCAGCCCCAGGGGGAACTATGGCTACACCTTC
CDR3: CASSPRGNYGYTF

D: NA
J: TRBJ1-5
V: TRBV25-1
size: NA
DNA: TGTGCCAGCAGTGCCTCAACGGGGTTCGGGAGCAATCAGCCCCAGCATTTT
CDR3: CASSASTGFGSNQPQHF

D: NA
J: TRBJ1-5
V: TRBV19
size: NA
DNA: TGTGCCAGTAGTATCGGGGGGCCCCAGCATTTT
CDR3: CASSIGGPQHF

D: TRBD2
J: TRBJ2-3
V: TRBV27
size: NA
DNA: TGTGCCAGCACCCAAGGGCTAGCGGGAGGGTATTCTAGCACAGATACGCAGTATTTT
CDR3: CASTQGLAGGYSSTDTQYF

D: TRBD1
J: TRBJ1-2
V: TRBV28
size: NA
DNA: TGTGCCCATAGATCCCCAGGGGGAATTGGCCACACCTTC
CDR3: CAHRSPGGIGHTF

D: TRBD2
J: TRBJ2-1
V: TRBV7-9
size: NA
DNA: TGTGCCAGCAGCTTGCCCCTAGCGGGAGTCTACAATGAGCAGTTCTTC
CDR3: CASSLPLAGVYNEQFF

D: NA
J: TRBJ2-3
V: TRBV19
size: NA
DNA: TGTGCCAGTAGAGCTGGAGGGGCTCTTTATACGCAGTATTTT
CDR3: CASRAGGALYTQYF

D: TRBD1
J: TRBJ1-4
V: TRBV27
size: NA
DNA: TGTGCCAGCAGTTTCGGACAGGGGGGTAATGAAAAACTGTTTTTT
CDR3: CASSFGQGGNEKLFF

D: NA
J: TRBJ2-1
V: TRBV24-1
size: NA
DNA: TGTGCCACCAGTGGGGGACAAGGGGTATCTGGGCAGTTCTTC
CDR3: CATSGGQGVSGQFF

D: TRBD1
J: TRBJ2-7
V: TRBV4-3
size: NA
DNA: TGCGCCAGCAGCCGAGGACAGGGGGGATTATACGAGCAGTACTTC
CDR3: CASSRGQGGLYEQYF

D: TRBD2
J: TRBJ2-3
V: TRBV2
size: NA
DNA: TGTGCCAGCACGGGACTAGCGGGAGGTACGCAGTATTTT
CDR3: CASTGLAGGTQYF

D: NA
J: TRBJ2-3
V: TRBV27
size: NA
DNA: TGTGCCAGCAGTAGATCGAGGGGCACAGATACGCAGTATTTT
CDR3: CASSRSRGTDTQYF

D: NA
J: TRBJ1-2
V: TRBV4-3
size: once
DNA: TGCGCCAGCAGCCCGAGCCGGGGGTTCTATGGCTACACCTTC
CDR3: CASSPSRGFYGYTF

D: TRBD2
J: TRBJ2-1
V: TRBV7-9
size: NA
DNA: TGTGCCAGCAGCCCACAGGGACTAGCGGGGGCCACCGTATACAATGAGCAGTTCTTC
CDR3: CASSPQGLAGATVYNEQFF

D: NA
J: TRBJ2-3
V: TRBV7-3
size: NA
DNA: TGTGCCAGCAGCTTAACCGCCAGTAGCACAGATACGCAGTATTTT
CDR3: CASSLTASSTDTQYF

D: TRBD1
J: TRBJ1-1
V: TRBV7-9
size: NA
DNA: TGTGCCAGCAACCCGGGACAGACAATGAACACTGAAGCTTTCTTT
CDR3: CASNPGQTMNTEAFF

D: NA
J: TRBJ2-1
V: TRBV28
size: NA
DNA: TGTGCCAGCAGTTTATTAGTGGATGAGCAGTTCTTC
CDR3: CASSLLVDEQFF

D: TRBD1
J: TRBJ1-2
V: TRBV5-1
size: NA
DNA: TGCGCCAGCACCGGAGGACAGGGTACCTATGGCTACACCTTC
CDR3: CASTGGQGTYGYTF

D: TRBD2
J: TRBJ2-3
V: TRBV3-1/TRBV3-2
size: NA
DNA: TGTGCCAGCAGCCCTCTTACTAGCGGGGGGGCGGGTACGCAGTATTTT
CDR3: CASSPLTSGGAGTQYF

D: NA
J: TRBJ2-1
V: TRBV2
size: NA
DNA: TGTGCCAGCAGTCCTCATCAGGGGAACAATGAGCAGTTCTTC
CDR3: CASSPHQGNNEQFF

D: TRBD2
J: TRBJ2-1
V: TRBV18
size: NA
DNA: TGTGCCAGCTCACCGGGAGGGGCTAATGAGCAGTTCTTC
CDR3: CASSPGGANEQFF

D: TRBD2
J: TRBJ2-4
V: TRBV6-1
size: once
DNA: TGTGCCAGCAGTGAATGGGTAGCGGGAGGGCCCAAAAACATTCAGTACTTC
CDR3: CASSEWVAGGPKNIQYF

D: TRBD1
J: TRBJ1-1
V: TRBV18
size: few
DNA: TGTGCCAGCTCACCATTATCGGGACAGGGGGCAAGGAACACTGAAGCTTTCTTT
CDR3: CASSPLSGQGARNTEAFF

D: NA
J: TRBJ1-6
V: TRBV9
size: NA
DNA: TGTGCCAGCAGCGTAGGATCCGGGACACTAAATTCACCCCTCCACTTT
CDR3: CASSVGSGTLNSPLHF

D: NA
J: TRBJ1-1
V: TRBV30
size: NA
DNA: TGTGCCTTAATCAAGGGGTGGACTGAAGCTTTCTTT
CDR3: CALIKGWTEAFF

D: NA
J: TRBJ2-7
V: TRBV3-1/TRBV3-2
size: NA
DNA: TGTGCCAGCAGCCCCCGGAGCAGGGGTAACGAGCAGTACTTC
CDR3: CASSPRSRGNEQYF

D: NA
J: TRBJ2-3
V: TRBV27
size: NA
DNA: TGTGCCAGCAGTTTGAGATACACAGATACGCAGTATTTT
CDR3: CASSLRYTDTQYF

D: NA
J: TRBJ2-3
V: TRBV6-5
size: NA
DNA: TGTGCCAGCAGTTACGGCCCACGGGGTACAGATACGCAGTATTTT
CDR3: CASSYGPRGTDTQYF